This T cell receptor beta chain was sequenced during a study of vaccination and CD4 T cells after COVID-19. This CDR3 spans 18 amino acids. Germline CDR1 and CDR2: LGHNT and FRNRAP. With 0 bases clipped from V and 2 bases from J, the junction kept 9 bases outside the gene matches. Details on this clonotype: What it binds is unknown.

Sequencing of DNA taken from cultured CD4+ T cells relied on the Oncomine TCR Beta short-read assay. Each CDR3 protein is one row after TCRdb ran MiXCR on the PCR reads. The top ten clones hold about 27% of a sample with almost 20,000 distinct CDR3 sequences, around 40% of them seen once. Treatment given: 10-day PBMC culture with coronavirus spike peptide pools or control peptides (ViraFEST assay). V and J are TRBV12-5 and TRBJ2-3, with 9 bases matching TRBD1. Source: CD4+ T cells from blood, cultured in vitro, taken before SARS-CoV-2 vaccination. The receptor's source is a human donor who received a COVID-19 vaccine. The CDR3 here is CASGLVPDGQGPTDTQYF. As DNA, the CDR3 is TGTGCTAGTGGTTTGGTACCAGACGGACAGGGGCCCACAGATACGCAGTATTTT.